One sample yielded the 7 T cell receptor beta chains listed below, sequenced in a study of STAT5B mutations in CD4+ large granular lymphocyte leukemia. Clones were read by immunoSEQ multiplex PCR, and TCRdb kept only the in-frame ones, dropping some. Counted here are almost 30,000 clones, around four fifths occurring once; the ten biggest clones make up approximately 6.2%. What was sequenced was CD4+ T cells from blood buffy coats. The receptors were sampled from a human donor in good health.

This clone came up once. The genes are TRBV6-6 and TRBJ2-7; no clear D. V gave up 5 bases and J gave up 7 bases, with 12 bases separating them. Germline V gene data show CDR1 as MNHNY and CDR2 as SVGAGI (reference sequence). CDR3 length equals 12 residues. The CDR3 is CASSPRRGEQYV. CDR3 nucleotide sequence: TGTGCCAGCAGTCCCCGAAGAGGAGAGCAGTACGTC.

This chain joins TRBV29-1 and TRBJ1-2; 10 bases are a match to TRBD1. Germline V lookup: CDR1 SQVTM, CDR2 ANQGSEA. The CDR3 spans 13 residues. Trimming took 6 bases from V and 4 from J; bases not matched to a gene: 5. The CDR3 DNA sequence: TGCAGCGTCGGACAGGGGGGACCCTATGGCTACACCTTC. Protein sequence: CSVGQGGPYGYTF.

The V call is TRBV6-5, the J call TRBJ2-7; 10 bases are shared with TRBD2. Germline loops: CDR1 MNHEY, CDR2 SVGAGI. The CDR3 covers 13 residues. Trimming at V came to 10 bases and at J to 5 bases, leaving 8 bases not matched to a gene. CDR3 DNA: TGTGCCATCTCGCTAGCGGGGGTCCACGAGCAGTACGTC. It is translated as CAISLAGVHEQYV.

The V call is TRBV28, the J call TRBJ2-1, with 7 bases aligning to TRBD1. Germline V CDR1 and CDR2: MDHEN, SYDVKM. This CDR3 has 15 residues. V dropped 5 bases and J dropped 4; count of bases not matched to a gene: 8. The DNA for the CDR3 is TGTGCCAGCAGTGCGTGGCCGGGACAGTACAATGAGCAGTTCTTC. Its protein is CASSAWPGQYNEQFF.

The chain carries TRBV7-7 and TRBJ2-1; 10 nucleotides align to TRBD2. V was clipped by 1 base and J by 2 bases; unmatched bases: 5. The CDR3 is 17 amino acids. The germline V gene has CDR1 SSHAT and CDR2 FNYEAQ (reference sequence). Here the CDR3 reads CASSLGSSGGPYNEQFF. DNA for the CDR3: TGTGCCAGCAGCTTAGGCTCTAGCGGGGGACCCTACAATGAGCAGTTCTTC.

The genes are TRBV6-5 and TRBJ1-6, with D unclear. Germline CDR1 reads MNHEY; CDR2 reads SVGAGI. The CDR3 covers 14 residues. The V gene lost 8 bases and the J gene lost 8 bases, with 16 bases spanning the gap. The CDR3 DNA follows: TGTGCCAGCCTTCCCCGGGCCGTCGATTCACCCCTCCACTTT. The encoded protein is CASLPRAVDSPLHF.

CDR3 sequence: CASSLMAGGNTGELFF. The CDR3 DNA reads as TGTGCCAGCAGCTTGATGGCGGGGGGGAACACCGGGGAGCTGTTTTTT. The chain couples TRBV7-6 to TRBJ2-2, with TRBD2 identical over 8 bases. Per germline, CDR1 SGHVS and CDR2 FNYEAQ. The CDR3 extends over 16 amino acids. The junction had 4 bases not matched to a gene; V was cut back by 3 bases and J by 1 base.